Each of the 27 T cell receptor beta chains below was sequenced from the same sample in a study of CD8 T cells in ankylosing spondylitis. TCRdb redid the calling of the 5' RACE reads with MiXCR, one entry per CDR3 protein. The data show around 770,000 distinct CDR3 sequences, about 10% seen once. Their cognate antigens are unknown. Study observations and caveats: Blood from ankylosing spondylitis patients appeared to carry a characteristic roughly 8-variant TCR beta motif.

The sequenced sample was blood, either unsorted or a sorted T cell fraction (not recorded which). The receptors stem from a male donor with ankylosing spondylitis.

The genes are TRBV28 and TRBJ1-1, with D unresolved. The CDR3 length is 12 residues. Trimming cost V 1 base and J 7 bases, with 7 bases left between them. CDR1 and CDR2 (germline): MDHEN, SYDVKM. CDR3 bases: TGTGCCAGCAGTTTATTTCGGAATGAAGCTTTCTTT. It codes for CASSLFRNEAFF. The variable domain in full, with the rest retrieved from reference TRBV28 and TRBJ1-1, is DVKVTQSSRYLVKRTGEKVFLECVQDMDHENMFWYRQDPGLGLRLIYFSYDVKMKEKGDIPEGYSVSREKKERFSLILESASTNQTSMYLCASSLFRNEAFFGQGTRLTVV.

V is TRBV6-2 or TRBV6-3 and J is TRBJ1-2; D call uncertain. In germline, CDR1 is MNHEY, CDR2 SVGEGT. V lost 6 bases to trimming and J lost 5 bases, with 7 bases between them. CDR3 length: 11 amino acids. CDR3 sequence: CASSILYGYTF. The CDR3 DNA sequence: TGTGCCAGCAGCATTCTTTATGGCTACACCTTC.

This rearrangement joins TRBV12-3 or TRBV12-4 to TRBJ2-6; no reliable D call. The ends were cut back, 6 bases at V and 0 bases at J, with 15 bases in the middle. The CDR3 loop spans 17 amino acids. The CDR3 sequence is CASSRLKESSGANVLTF. Here the CDR3 DNA reads TGTGCCAGCAGCCGCCTAAAAGAAAGCTCTGGGGCCAACGTCCTGACTTTC.

The gene calls are TRBV5-1 and TRBJ2-5; 7 bases align to TRBD2. Germline trimming cut 4 bases from V and 2 bases from J; bases unmatched to any gene: 2. Germline CDR1 reads SGHRS; CDR2 reads YFSETQ. This CDR3 is built from 13 residues. The CDR3 nucleotides read TGCGCCAGCAGCAGGGAGGGGCAAGAGACCCAGTACTTC. Translated: CASSREGQETQYF.

This clonotype was recorded a few times. The chain recombines TRBV12-3 or TRBV12-4 with TRBJ1-4; no definite D call. V shed 2 bases and J shed 5 bases, with 6 bases lying between them. The length of the CDR3 is 13 residues. The CDR3 nucleotides read TGTGCCAGCAGTTTAAATAAGAATGAAAAACTGTTTTTT. Encoded protein: CASSLNKNEKLFF.

The rearrangement joins TRBV10-3 to TRBJ2-2; the match to TRBD2 covers 10 bases. The V gene's germline CDR1 is ENHRY and CDR2 SYGVKD. V was pared by 6 bases and J by 1 base, with 5 bases of the junction left unmatched. The CDR3 length is 16 residues. The CDR3 is CAIRGSSGGNTGELFF. CDR3 sequence (DNA): TGTGCCATCAGAGGTTCTAGCGGGGGGAACACCGGGGAGCTGTTTTTT.

The chain employs TRBV7-2 and TRBJ1-1, with a weak D call TRBD1 (5 bases). V was cut by 2 bases and J by 5 bases, with 15 bases left in between. The length of the CDR3 is 15 residues. Germline CDR1 reads SGHTA; CDR2 reads FQGNSA. CDR3 coding DNA: TGTGCCAGCAGCTTATGGGGGGGGTCAGGGACTGAAGCTTTCTTT. Protein product: CASSLWGGSGTEAFF.

This clonotype was seen repeatedly, ten times or more. J is TRBJ2-3 and V is TRBV12-3 or TRBV12-4, with D tentatively TRBD1 (6 bases). This CDR3 is 13 amino acids long. The germline V and J ends were trimmed by 4 bases and 3 bases, with 8 bases remaining between them. Here the CDR3 reads CASSSTGTDTQYF. Written as DNA, the CDR3 is TGTGCCAGCAGTTCCACAGGGACAGATACGCAGTATTTT.

This clonotype was seen a handful of times. The CDR3 loop is CATGGGQITGELFF. For the CDR3, the DNA is TGTGCCACCGGGGGTGGACAGATCACCGGGGAGCTGTTTTTT. This sequence joins TRBV6-1 and TRBJ2-2; D is tentatively TRBD1 or TRBD2 (6 bases each). Trimming cost V 10 bases and J 4 bases, with 16 bases left between them. The CDR3 covers 14 residues. Germline loops: CDR1 MNHNS, CDR2 SASEGT.

The table lists this clonotype with a few counts. CDR3 sequence: CSVAGLSTDTQYF. CDR3 sequence (DNA): TGCAGCGTTGCGGGGCTAAGCACAGATACGCAGTATTTT. The gene calls are TRBV29-1 and TRBJ2-3; D might be TRBD1 or TRBD2, each matching 5 bases. CDR1 and CDR2 (germline): SQVTM, ANQGSEA. The CDR3 extends over 13 amino acids. The germline V and J ends were trimmed by 4 bases and 0 bases, with 8 bases remaining between them.

The sample holds many counts of this clonotype. The rearrangement links TRBV6-1 to TRBJ2-6; D may be TRBD1 (5 bases). CDR3 length equals 15 residues. V lost 4 bases and J 1 base, leaving 8 bases between the germline ends. Germline CDR1 reads MNHNS; CDR2 reads SASEGT. The CDR3 DNA is TGTGCCAGCAGTGCCCACAGGTCTGGGGCCAACGTCCTGACTTTC. It encodes CASSAHRSGANVLTF.

This clonotype has a handful of counts. The rearrangement links TRBV4-2 to TRBJ2-7; 7 bases are shared with TRBD1. CDR1 is LGHNA and CDR2 is YNFKEQ in the germline V gene. J was trimmed by 0 bases and V by 3 bases; bases with no gene match: 8. CDR3 length: 16 residues. CDR3 coding DNA: TGTGCCAGCAGCCATCCACGGGGACAGAGCTCCTACGAGCAGTACTTC. Translation gives CASSHPRGQSSYEQYF.

This clonotype was detected only a few times. The J gene is TRBJ2-1, the V gene TRBV4-2; TRBD2 matches 9 bases. Germline CDR1 and CDR2: LGHNA and YNFKEQ. The CDR3 totals 17 residues. With 3 bases clipped from V and 7 bases from J, the junction kept 13 bases outside the gene matches. CDR3 region: CASSQGVGSGSWNEQFF. CDR3 DNA sequence: TGTGCCAGCAGCCAGGGGGTGGGTAGCGGGAGTTGGAATGAGCAGTTCTTC.

The genes are TRBV24-1 and TRBJ1-1, with TRBD1 matching over 7 bases. This CDR3 has 13 residues. CDR1 and CDR2 (germline): KGHDR, SFDVKD. V lost 5 bases to trimming and J lost 5 bases; unmatched junction nucleotides: 4. The CDR3 nucleotides are TGTGCCACCAGTGGACAGGGCGGTACTGAAGCTTTCTTT. Protein product: CATSGQGGTEAFF.

The chain carries TRBV6-1 and TRBJ2-1, with TRBD2 matching 8 bases. Germline lookup yields CDR1 MNHNS and CDR2 SASEGT. The CDR3 has 17 residues. V shed 5 bases, J shed 3 bases, and the junction held 12 bases outside the gene matches. The CDR3 spells CASSRTLLAVYYNEQFF. In DNA form, the CDR3 reads TGTGCCAGCAGTCGAACCCTACTAGCGGTATACTACAATGAGCAGTTCTTC.

This chain connects TRBV7-2 to TRBJ2-7, with TRBD1 matching over 7 bases. Germline V lookup: CDR1 SGHTA, CDR2 FQGNSA. The CDR3 totals 16 residues. With 2 bases clipped from V and 1 base from J, the junction kept 8 bases outside the gene matches. The CDR3: CASSLRTGPWSYEQYF. Here the CDR3 DNA reads TGTGCCAGCAGCTTACGGACAGGACCATGGTCCTACGAGCAGTACTTC. The full variable domain, with the rest looked up from reference TRBV7-2 and TRBJ2-7, is GAGVSQSPSNKVTEKGKDVELRCDPISGHTALYWYRQSLGQGLEFLIYFQGNSAPDKSGLPSDRFSAERTGGSVSTLTIQRTQQEDSAVYLCASSLRTGPWSYEQYFGPGTRLTVT.

This clonotype was detected many times. V is TRBV12-3 or TRBV12-4 and J is TRBJ1-2, with D unclear. With 1 base removed from V and 8 bases from J, the gap between germline ends came to 8 bases. The CDR3 length is 12 residues. CDR3 bases: TGTGCCAGCAGTTTAGACAGTCGGGGCTACACCTTC. This gives the protein CASSLDSRGYTF.

At least ten counts were recorded for this clonotype. This chain connects TRBV6-5 to TRBJ2-7; TRBD1 aligns across 9 bases. The CDR3 covers 16 residues. V trimming: 0 bases; J trimming: 7 bases; junction bases outside the gene matches: 10. CDR1 MNHEY and CDR2 SVGAGI come from the germline V gene. CDR3 protein: CASSYSMRDRAGEQYF. In nucleotides, the CDR3 is TGTGCCAGCAGTTACTCGATGAGGGACAGGGCCGGAGAGCAGTACTTC.

This clonotype occurred a few times. V gene TRBV18 combines with J gene TRBJ2-3; no clear D gene. This CDR3 comprises 13 residues. Trimming shortened V by 1 base and J by 4 bases, and 6 bases separated the two germline ends. From germline, CDR1 is KGHSH and CDR2 LQKENI. The CDR3 spells CASSPLRPDTQYF. The DNA for the CDR3 is TGTGCCAGCTCACCACTCAGACCAGATACGCAGTATTTT.

This chain joins TRBV7-2 and TRBJ2-3; D possibly corresponds to TRBD1 (6 bases). Per germline, CDR1 SGHTA and CDR2 FQGNSA. The V end lost 6 bases, the J end lost 2 bases, and 12 bases lay between the germline ends. The CDR3 totals 14 residues. CDR3 nucleotides: TGTGCCAGCAGTCGAAACAGGGCCACAGATACGCAGTATTTT. Translating it yields CASSRNRATDTQYF. Complete variable domain (other parts from reference TRBV7-2 and TRBJ2-3): GAGVSQSPSNKVTEKGKDVELRCDPISGHTALYWYRQSLGQGLEFLIYFQGNSAPDKSGLPSDRFSAERTGGSVSTLTIQRTQQEDSAVYLCASSRNRATDTQYFGPGTRLTVL.

This clonotype was observed a handful of times. The chain employs TRBV20-1 and TRBJ1-3; the D is unclear. This CDR3 spans 12 amino acids. Trimming took off 7 bases at V and 2 bases at J, with 9 bases between the two ends. Germline values: CDR1 DFQATT, CDR2 SNEGSKA (reference sequence). CDR3 residues: CSGSMTGNTIYF. The CDR3 nucleotides are TGCAGTGGATCCATGACTGGAAACACCATATATTTT.

V and J are TRBV2 and TRBJ1-5; D is uncertain. Trimming left V 7 bases short and J 0 bases short, with 7 bases between. Germline CDR1 and CDR2: SNHLY and FYNNEI. The CDR3 has 13 amino acids. The CDR3 sequence is CASNPFSNQPQHF. The CDR3 DNA sequence: TGTGCCAGCAATCCCTTTAGCAATCAGCCCCAGCATTTT.

The chain has TRBV20-1 and TRBJ1-2; D is ambiguous. CDR1 and CDR2 from the germline V gene are DFQATT and SNEGSKA (reference sequence). The CDR3 covers 12 residues. The V and J ends lost 3 bases and 5 bases respectively, with 10 bases between them. The CDR3 is CSASATAYGYTF. In nucleotides, the CDR3 is TGCAGTGCTAGTGCTACCGCTTATGGCTACACCTTC.

This clonotype came up many times. The chain employs TRBV10-3 and TRBJ1-2; no firm D call. The CDR3 runs 13 residues. Germline lookup yields CDR1 ENHRY and CDR2 SYGVKD. Trimming took 7 bases from V and 3 from J, leaving 12 bases between them. The CDR3 spells CAITPTRDYGYTF. CDR3 in DNA: TGTGCCATCACCCCTACACGGGACTATGGCTACACCTTC.

The chain carries TRBV7-9 and TRBJ2-5; D might be TRBD1 (6 bases). Germline CDR1 and CDR2: SEHNR and FQNEAQ (reference sequence). V was cut by 1 base and J by 5 bases, with 14 bases left in between. There are 15 residues in the CDR3. CDR3 sequence reads: CASSLVQGLGETQYF. Here the CDR3 DNA reads TGTGCCAGCAGCTTAGTACAGGGTTTGGGGGAGACCCAGTACTTC.

This chain joins TRBV15 and TRBJ2-5, with 7 bases aligning to TRBD2. The V segment lost 3 bases and the J segment 4 bases; nucleotides outside the gene matches: 5. CDR1 is LNHNV, CDR2 YYDKDF, per germline (reference sequence). The CDR3 has 14 amino acids. The CDR3 here is CATSSGLVRETQYF. CDR3 nucleotides: TGTGCCACCAGCAGCGGACTAGTGAGAGAGACCCAGTACTTC.

This clonotype was seen a few times. The rearrangement joins TRBV27 to TRBJ1-6; 7 positions agree with TRBD1. The CDR3 totals 17 residues. Germline trimming cut 3 bases from V and 5 bases from J; bases unmatched to any gene: 10. Germline-derived CDR1 and CDR2 are MNHEY and SMNVEV (reference sequence). The CDR3, as DNA: TGTGCCAGCAGTTTTGACCTGAGGGACAGTAATAATTCACCCCTCCACTTT. This gives the protein CASSFDLRDSNNSPLHF.